This TCR beta chain was captured in a study of OX40 agonist ivuxolimab in advanced cancers. Some clones are missing from TCRdb's copy, which holds only in-frame ones; the method was immunoSEQ multiplex PCR. The top ten clones hold more than 25% of a sample with tens of thousands of clones, about 83% of them seen once. This clone has only one observation. Prior autoimmune disease or systemic immunosuppression barred patients. This CDR3 region has 16 residues. Deletions cut 0 bases from V and 1 base from J, with 10 bases between. The germline gives CDR1 LNHNV, CDR2 YYDKDF (reference sequence). The chain recombines TRBV15 with TRBJ1-5, with D possibly TRBD1 on 5 matching bases. The sample here was CD4+ or CD8+ T cells sorted from blood, taken in a trial of the OX40 agonist ivuxolimab. This TCR was recovered from an adult with an advanced solid tumor such as melanoma, head and neck, liver or kidney cancer. As DNA, the CDR3 is TGTGCCACCAGCAGAGAGGGCGGGGCCAGCAATCAGCCCCAGCATTTT. This gives the protein CATSREGGASNQPQHF.